This T cell receptor beta chain was obtained from a study of T cells in Graves' hyperthyroidism and ophthalmopathy. Study-level results: Patients with ophthalmopathy were separated from those with stable hyperthyroidism by a 13 V-J model.

Amplified regions were TCR beta CDR3 sequences from RNA transcripts. A first-round RT-PCR of the TCR CDR3 used the HTBI primer set. TCRdb redid the calling of the multiplex PCR reads with MiXCR, one entry per CDR3 protein. The sample records more than 350,000 distinct CDR3 sequences, roughly 15% being singletons. The sample holds many counts of this clonotype. Antigen: not known. Diagnoses were established using clinical symptoms, serum thyroxine and TRAb, thyroid ultrasound and orbital computed tomography. The CDR3 has 12 amino acids. Deletions cut 5 bases from V and 6 bases from J, with 11 bases between. The germline V gene has CDR1 GTSNPN and CDR2 SVGIG (reference sequence).

The chain employs TRBV30 and TRBJ1-5; D unclear. This TCR came from a woman aged 25 to 45 with Graves' ophthalmopathy. The sample consisted of blood. The CDR3 DNA sequence: TGTGCCTGGGCTGCCGTAGGTCAGCCCCAGCATTTT. This encodes CAWAAVGQPQHF.